This is a list of T cell receptor beta chains from one sample in a study of blood T cells in healthy people across ages. MiXCR, applied by TCRdb to the 5' RACE reads, yields one record per CDR3 protein. The sample consists of 650,000 to 800,000 distinct CDR3 sequences, around 45% of them appearing once. The specimen was blood. Receptor source: a man aged 55 to 70 in good health. The conserved cysteine and the conserved F or W are not part of the CDR3 here. Where a row states a size, it is once, few, many or the class of an expanded clone; other rows omit it.

length	J	V	size	CDR3
14	TRBJ2-1	TRBV13	.	ASSLDSGQGGNEQF
12	TRBJ2-4	TRBV7-2	few	ASSYRQGLDIQY
11	TRBJ1-2	TRBV6-5	few	ASSSGTDRGYT
13	TRBJ1-5	TRBV4-2	.	ASSQVGTGSQPQH
9	TRBJ2-5	TRBV2	many	ASSAEETQY
16	TRBJ2-7	TRBV4-1	.	ASSRTGTSGGKAYEQY
12	TRBJ1-1	TRBV6-1	.	ASSVGRGNTEAF
10	TRBJ1-1	TRBV3-1	few	ASSQGNIEAF
11	TRBJ2-5	TRBV7-6	.	ASSSITQETQY
14	TRBJ2-2	TRBV6-2/TRBV6-3	.	ASSYGATRNTGELF
11	TRBJ1-2	TRBV7-2	.	ASSGRPHCGYT
13	TRBJ1-1	TRBV3-1	.	ASSPPGQVNTEAF
11	TRBJ2-1	TRBV11-3	.	ASSIVAAAEQF
12	TRBJ1-2	TRBV4-3	.	ASSPDEPRYGYT
12	.	TRBV5-1	once	ASSLEAGDDEQF
16	TRBJ2-7	TRBV6-2/TRBV6-3	few	ASSYGPERGGGIDEQY
12	TRBJ2-7	TRBV7-2	.	ASSVEGPGREQY
13	TRBJ1-4	TRBV15	few	ATSREGTEHEKLF
13	TRBJ2-5	TRBV6-6	.	ASSCPGTGQETQY
12	TRBJ1-1	TRBV13	once	ASSPVGMNTEAF
13	TRBJ1-2	TRBV6-5	.	ASSSYTEPNYGYT
13	TRBJ2-5	TRBV24-1	.	ATSDRPRGQETQY
14	TRBJ1-5	TRBV2	.	ASSVDRDRGNQPQH
13	TRBJ2-3	TRBV20-1	.	SARDPMAGTDTQY
12	TRBJ2-3	TRBV20-1	few	SARNLGIPDTQY
12	TRBJ1-1	TRBV7-6	many	ASSAGRANTEAF
11	TRBJ2-3	TRBV29-1	.	SVRQGSTDTQY
15	TRBJ2-3	TRBV7-2	many	ASRTGSGPGKADTQY
10	TRBJ2-7	TRBV21-1	.	ASQKGGGRQY
11	TRBJ1-1	TRBV20-1	.	SAGGQPGTEAF
12	TRBJ2-5	TRBV7-9	.	TSSSAGARETQY
14	TRBJ1-4	TRBV5-1	.	ASSPVPDATNEKLF
13	TRBJ2-5	TRBV20-1	.	SATRLAGGQQTQY
11	TRBJ1-1	TRBV30	.	AWRPGFNTEAF
11	TRBJ1-5	TRBV20-1	.	SASRDPNQSQH
12	.	TRBV29-1	.	SARPGGKPCEQY
15	.	TRBV7-9	.	ASSLIGAGTFQETQY
14	TRBJ1-5	TRBV2	.	ASSKGQILGNQPQH
15	TRBJ2-1	TRBV10-1	.	ASSGSGSEAPVNEQF
11	.	TRBV9	.	ASSILAEETQY
10	TRBJ2-1	TRBV20-1	.	SPMWRESEQF
11	TRBJ2-5	TRBV5-4	few	ASSLYRGETQY
11	TRBJ1-1	TRBV15	.	ATATESGTEAF
13	TRBJ2-3	TRBV4-3	.	ASSPGALEADTQY
15	TRBJ2-4	TRBV2	.	ASNGQGPLAAKNIQY
12	TRBJ2-3	TRBV20-1	.	STPRGAAIDTQY
12	TRBJ1-6	TRBV4-3	few	ASSQDVRAAPLH
14	TRBJ2-7	TRBV12-3/TRBV12-4	few	ASTISRDRASYEQY
12	TRBJ2-3	TRBV10-3	few	AISEAVNTDTQY
11	TRBJ2-7	TRBV30	.	AWRDRRYYEQY